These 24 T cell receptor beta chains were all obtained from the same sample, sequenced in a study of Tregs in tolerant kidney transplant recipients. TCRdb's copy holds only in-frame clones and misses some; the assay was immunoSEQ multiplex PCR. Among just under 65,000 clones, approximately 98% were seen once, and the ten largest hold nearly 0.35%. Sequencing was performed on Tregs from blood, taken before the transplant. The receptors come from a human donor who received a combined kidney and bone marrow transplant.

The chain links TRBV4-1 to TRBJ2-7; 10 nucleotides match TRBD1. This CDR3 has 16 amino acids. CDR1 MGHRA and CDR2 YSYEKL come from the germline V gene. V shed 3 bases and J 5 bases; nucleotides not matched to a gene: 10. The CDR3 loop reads CASSQSTGTGVDEQYF. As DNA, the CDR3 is TGCGCCAGCAGCCAGAGCACCGGGACAGGGGTCGACGAGCAGTACTTC.

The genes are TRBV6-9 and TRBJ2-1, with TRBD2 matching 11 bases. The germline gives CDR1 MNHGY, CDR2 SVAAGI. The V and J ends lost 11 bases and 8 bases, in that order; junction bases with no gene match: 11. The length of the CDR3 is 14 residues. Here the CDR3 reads CALRRASGRYEQFF. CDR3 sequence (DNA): TGTGCCTTACGGCGGGCTAGCGGGAGGTATGAGCAGTTCTTC.

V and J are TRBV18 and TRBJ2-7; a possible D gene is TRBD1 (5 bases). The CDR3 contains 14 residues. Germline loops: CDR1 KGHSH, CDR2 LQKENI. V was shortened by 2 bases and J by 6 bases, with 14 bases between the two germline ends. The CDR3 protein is CASSPGRGQIEQYF. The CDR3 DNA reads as TGTGCCAGCTCACCAGGAAGGGGTCAAATCGAGCAGTACTTC.

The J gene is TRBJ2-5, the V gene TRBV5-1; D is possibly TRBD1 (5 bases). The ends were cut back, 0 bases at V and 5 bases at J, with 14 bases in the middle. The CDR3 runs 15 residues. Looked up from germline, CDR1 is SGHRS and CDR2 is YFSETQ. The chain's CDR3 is CASSLGSQGGETQYF. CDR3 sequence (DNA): TGCGCCAGCAGCTTGGGGTCCCAGGGTGGGGAGACCCAGTACTTC.

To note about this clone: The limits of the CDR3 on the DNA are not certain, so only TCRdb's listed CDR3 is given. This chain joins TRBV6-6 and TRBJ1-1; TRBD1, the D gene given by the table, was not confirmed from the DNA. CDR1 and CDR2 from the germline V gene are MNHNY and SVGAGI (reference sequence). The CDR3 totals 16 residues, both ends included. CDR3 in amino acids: CASSSSSRAGTGLAFF.

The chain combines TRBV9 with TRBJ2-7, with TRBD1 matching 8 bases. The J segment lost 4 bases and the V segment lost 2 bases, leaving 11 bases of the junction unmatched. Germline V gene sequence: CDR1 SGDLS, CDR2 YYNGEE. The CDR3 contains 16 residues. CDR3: CASSVGQGAGGYEQYF. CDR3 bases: TGTGCCAGCAGCGTGGGGCAGGGGGCAGGGGGATACGAGCAGTACTTC. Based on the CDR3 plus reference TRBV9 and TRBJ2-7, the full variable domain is DSGVTQTPKHLITATGQRVTLRCSPRSGDLSVYWYQQSLDQGLQFLIQYYNGEERAKGNILERFSAQQFPDLHSELNLSSLELGDSALYFCASSVGQGAGGYEQYFGPGTRLTVT.

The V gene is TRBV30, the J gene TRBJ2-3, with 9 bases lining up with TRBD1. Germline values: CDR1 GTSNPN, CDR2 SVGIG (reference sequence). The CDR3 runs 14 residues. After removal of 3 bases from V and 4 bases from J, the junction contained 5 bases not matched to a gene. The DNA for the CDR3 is TGTGCCTGGAGCCGGGACAGGGTCGCAGATACGCAGTATTTT. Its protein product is CAWSRDRVADTQYF.

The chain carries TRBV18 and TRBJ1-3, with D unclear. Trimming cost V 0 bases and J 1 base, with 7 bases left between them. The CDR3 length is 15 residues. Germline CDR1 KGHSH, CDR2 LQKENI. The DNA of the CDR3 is TGTGCCAGCTCACCACCGGGAGGGTCTGGAAACACCATATATTTT. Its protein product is CASSPPGGSGNTIYF.

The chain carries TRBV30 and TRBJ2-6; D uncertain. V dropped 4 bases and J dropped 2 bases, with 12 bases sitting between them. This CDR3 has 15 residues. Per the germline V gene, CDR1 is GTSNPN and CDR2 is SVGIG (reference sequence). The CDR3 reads CAWTLLAAGANVLTF. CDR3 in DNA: TGTGCCTGGACTTTACTGGCGGCTGGGGCCAACGTCCTGACTTTC.

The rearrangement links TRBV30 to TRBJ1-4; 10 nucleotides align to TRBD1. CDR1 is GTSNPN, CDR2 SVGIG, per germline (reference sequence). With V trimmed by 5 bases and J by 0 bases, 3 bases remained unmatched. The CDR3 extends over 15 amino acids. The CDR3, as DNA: TGTGCCTGGGGGGACAGGGGACCAACTAATGAAAAACTGTTTTTT. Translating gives CAWGDRGPTNEKLFF.

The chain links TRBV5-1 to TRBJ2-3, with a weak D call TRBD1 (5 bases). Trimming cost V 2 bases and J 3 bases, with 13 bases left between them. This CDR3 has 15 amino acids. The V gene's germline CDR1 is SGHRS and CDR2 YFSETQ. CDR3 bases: TGCGCCAGCAGCTTACCAAAAGGGGCTACAGATACGCAGTATTTT. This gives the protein CASSLPKGATDTQYF.

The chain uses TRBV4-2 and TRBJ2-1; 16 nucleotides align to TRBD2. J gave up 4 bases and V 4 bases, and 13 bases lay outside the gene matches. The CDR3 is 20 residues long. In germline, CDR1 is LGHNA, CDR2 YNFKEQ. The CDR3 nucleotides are TGTGCCAGCAGCCCTGGGACTAGCGGGGGGGGACCTGCGATTTACAATGAGCAGTTCTTC. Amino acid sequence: CASSPGTSGGGPAIYNEQFF.

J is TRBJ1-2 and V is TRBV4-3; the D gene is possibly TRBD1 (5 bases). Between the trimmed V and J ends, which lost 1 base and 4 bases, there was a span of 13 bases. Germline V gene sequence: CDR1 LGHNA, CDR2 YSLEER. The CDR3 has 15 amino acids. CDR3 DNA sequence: TGCGCCAGCAGCCAAGCTCGGACATCCCTCTATGGCTACACCTTC. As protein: CASSQARTSLYGYTF.

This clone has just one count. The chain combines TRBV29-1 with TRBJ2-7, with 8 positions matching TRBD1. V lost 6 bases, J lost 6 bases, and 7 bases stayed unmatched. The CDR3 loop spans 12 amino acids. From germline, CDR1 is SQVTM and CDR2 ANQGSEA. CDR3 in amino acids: CSVSKTGAEQYF. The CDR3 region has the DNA TGCAGCGTGTCTAAGACAGGGGCCGAGCAGTACTTC.

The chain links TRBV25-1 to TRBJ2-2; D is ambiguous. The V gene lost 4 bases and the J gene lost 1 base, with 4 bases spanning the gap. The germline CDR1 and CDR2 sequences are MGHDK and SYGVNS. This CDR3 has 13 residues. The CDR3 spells CASSGRNTGELFF. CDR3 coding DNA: TGTGCCAGCAGTGGCAGGAACACCGGGGAGCTGTTTTTT.

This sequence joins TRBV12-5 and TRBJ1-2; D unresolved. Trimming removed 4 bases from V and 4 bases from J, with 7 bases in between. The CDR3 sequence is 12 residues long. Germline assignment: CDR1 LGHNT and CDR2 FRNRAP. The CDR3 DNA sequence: TGTGCTAGTGGTTCCCCTACCTATGGCTACACCTTC. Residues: CASGSPTYGYTF.

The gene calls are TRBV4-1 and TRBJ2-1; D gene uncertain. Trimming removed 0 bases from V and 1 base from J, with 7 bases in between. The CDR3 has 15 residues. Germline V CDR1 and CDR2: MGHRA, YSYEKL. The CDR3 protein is CASSQEVTSYNEQFF. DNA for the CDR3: TGCGCCAGCAGCCAAGAAGTTACTTCCTACAATGAGCAGTTCTTC.

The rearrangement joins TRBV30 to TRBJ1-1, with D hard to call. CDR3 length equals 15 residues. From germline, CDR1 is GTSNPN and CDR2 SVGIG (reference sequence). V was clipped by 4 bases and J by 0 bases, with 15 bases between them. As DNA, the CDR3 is TGTGCCTGGAATCCCAGAAACAGACTGAACACTGAAGCTTTCTTT. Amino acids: CAWNPRNRLNTEAFF.

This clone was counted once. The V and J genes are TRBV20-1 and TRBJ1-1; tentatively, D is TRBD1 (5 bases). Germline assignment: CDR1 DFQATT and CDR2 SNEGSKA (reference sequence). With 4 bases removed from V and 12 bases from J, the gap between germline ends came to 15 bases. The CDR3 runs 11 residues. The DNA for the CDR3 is TGCAGTGCTACCCCGGGGGGGAGACCTTTCTTT. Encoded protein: CSATPGGRPFF.

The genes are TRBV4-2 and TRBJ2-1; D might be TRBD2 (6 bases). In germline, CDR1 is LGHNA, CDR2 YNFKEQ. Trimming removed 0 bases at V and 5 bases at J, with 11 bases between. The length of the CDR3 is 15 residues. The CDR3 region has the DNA TGTGCCAGCAGCCAAGATCGACTAGATAACAATGAGCAGTTCTTC. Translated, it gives CASSQDRLDNNEQFF.

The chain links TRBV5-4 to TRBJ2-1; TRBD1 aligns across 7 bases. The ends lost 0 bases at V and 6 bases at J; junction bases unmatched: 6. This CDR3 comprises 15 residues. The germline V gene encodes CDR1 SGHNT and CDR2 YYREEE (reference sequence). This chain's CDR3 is CASSLGTNRGNEQFF. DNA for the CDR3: TGTGCCAGCAGCTTGGGCACCAACAGGGGCAATGAGCAGTTCTTC.

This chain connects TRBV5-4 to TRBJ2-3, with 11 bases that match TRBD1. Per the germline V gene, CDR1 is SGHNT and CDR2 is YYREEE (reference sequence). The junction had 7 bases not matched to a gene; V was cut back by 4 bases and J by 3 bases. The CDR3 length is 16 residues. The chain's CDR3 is CASSIRTGGTTDTQYF. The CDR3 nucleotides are TGTGCCAGCAGCATACGGACAGGGGGCACGACAGATACGCAGTATTTT.

The chain's CDR3 is CASSQDRTGLAGRIGGTDTQYF. Here the CDR3 DNA reads TGCGCCAGCAGCCAAGATCGAACGGGACTAGCGGGCAGAATTGGGGGCACAGATACGCAGTATTTT. The chain recombines TRBV4-1 with TRBJ2-3, with 12 nucleotides matching TRBD2. The CDR3 totals 22 residues. Germline V CDR1 and CDR2: MGHRA, YSYEKL. V lost 0 bases and J lost 1; bases outside the gene matches: 17.

CDR3 in amino acids: CASSSIGQLNTGELFF. The CDR3 DNA reads as TGTGCCAGCAGTTCCATCGGACAGCTAAACACCGGGGAGCTGTTTTTT. This chain links TRBV27 with TRBJ2-2, with D perhaps matching TRBD1 (6 bases). The V gene's germline CDR1 is MNHEY and CDR2 SMNVEV (reference sequence). Trimming left V 4 bases short and J 2 bases short, with 14 bases between. This CDR3 region has 16 residues.